The 29 T cell receptor beta chains below come from one sample, sequenced in a study of vaccination effects on CD4 cells after COVID-19. Which antigens these TCRs recognize remains unknown. Before sequencing took place, the ViraFEST assay used viral peptide pools to expand antigen-specific CD4+ T cells. CD4+ T cell isolation took place after nine to eleven days of culture. Two doses of BNT162b2 or mRNA-1273 vaccine were administered to participants. Repertoires were generated with immunoSEQ multiplex PCR, while TCRdb's copy carries only in-frame clones and drops some. The table lists tens of thousands of clones, about 80% of them singletons. The sample in question was CD4+ T cells from PBMCs cultured with HCoV-229E spike peptides, obtained after COVID-19 vaccination. Receptors were obtained from a human donor who received a COVID-19 vaccine.

The chain carries TRBV5-6 and TRBJ2-5; perhaps TRBD2 as D (5 bases). In germline, CDR1 is SGHDT, CDR2 YYEEEE. The V gene lost 0 bases and the J gene lost 5 bases, with 11 bases spanning the gap. The length of the CDR3 is 14 residues. Here the CDR3 DNA reads TGTGCCAGCAGCTTGGGAGGGTGGGTGGAGACCCAGTACTTC. Its translation is CASSLGGWVETQYF.

This chain uses TRBV7-8 with TRBJ2-2; D possibly corresponds to TRBD2 (5 bases). Trimming cost V 5 bases and J 6 bases, with 13 bases left between them. There are 14 residues in the CDR3. Germline loops: CDR1 SGHVS, CDR2 FQNEAQ. As DNA, the CDR3 is TGTGCCAGCAGCCTGAGAACTAGTTCCGGGGAGCTGTTTTTT. Translation gives CASSLRTSSGELFF.

J is TRBJ1-3 and V is TRBV3-1 (or the pseudogene TRBV3-2), with no clear D. Germline V CDR1 and CDR2: LGHDT, YNNKEL (reference sequence). Trimming took 0 bases from V and 0 from J, leaving 9 bases between them. The CDR3 is 16 amino acids. As DNA, the CDR3 is TGTGCCAGCAGCCAAGAGGGCGGAACCTCTGGAAACACCATATATTTT. It codes for CASSQEGGTSGNTIYF.

V gene TRBV19 combines with J gene TRBJ1-3, with D uncertain. The length of the CDR3 is 13 residues. V lost 7 bases to trimming and J lost 3 bases, with 10 bases between them. Germline V gives CDR1 LNHDA, CDR2 SQIVND (reference sequence). This chain's CDR3 is CASTKSGGNTIYF. The CDR3 nucleotides read TGTGCCAGTACCAAATCGGGTGGAAACACCATATATTTT.

The chain's CDR3 is CATGTLGRGWSQPQHF. DNA for the CDR3: TGTGCCACCGGCACCCTGGGGCGGGGATGGAGTCAGCCCCAGCATTTT. V is TRBV2 and J is TRBJ1-5; D may be TRBD1 (5 bases). The CDR3 is 16 residues long. Germline CDR1 SNHLY, CDR2 FYNNEI. Trimming stripped 10 bases from V and 6 bases from J, with 25 bases between.

The V call is TRBV2, the J call TRBJ1-2, with a tentative D call TRBD1 (5 bases). The CDR3 sequence is 13 residues long. CDR1 is SNHLY, CDR2 FYNNEI, per germline. Trimming shortened V by 5 bases and J by 6 bases, and 13 bases separated the two germline ends. The CDR3 DNA follows: TGTGCCAGCAGTCTTGGGACGACTAATGGCTACACCTTC. Protein sequence: CASSLGTTNGYTF.

This clone was picked up a small number of times. The gene calls are TRBV3-1 (or the pseudogene TRBV3-2) and TRBJ2-1; D unresolved. The V end lost 3 bases, the J end lost 0 bases, and 15 bases lay between the germline ends. Germline CDR1 and CDR2: LGHDT and YNNKEL (reference sequence). This CDR3 is built from 17 residues. The CDR3 coding sequence is TGTGCCAGCAGCCATGACGCGGAGCCGAGCTCCTACAATGAGCAGTTCTTC. This encodes CASSHDAEPSSYNEQFF.

The gene calls are TRBV12-3 or TRBV12-4 and TRBJ1-5; D may be TRBD1 (6 bases). Between the trimmed V and J ends, which lost 8 bases and 3 bases, there was a span of 11 bases. The CDR3 has 13 amino acids. The CDR3 spells CASRGQLNQPQHF. The CDR3 DNA sequence: TGTGCCAGCCGGGGGCAGCTCAATCAGCCCCAGCATTTT.

The rearrangement links TRBV7-2 to TRBJ1-2; D is perhaps TRBD1 (5 bases). Trimming took off 4 bases at V and 7 bases at J, with 19 bases between the two ends. This CDR3 contains 15 residues. The germline V gene encodes CDR1 SGHTA and CDR2 FQGNSA. The CDR3 here is CASSSTRGGEFGYTF. The DNA of the CDR3 is TGTGCCAGCAGCTCCACGCGTGGGGGGGAGTTTGGCTACACCTTC.

The chain couples TRBV18 to TRBJ2-3; D gene unclear. The ends were cut back, 1 base at V and 2 bases at J, with 10 bases in the middle. This CDR3 is built from 15 residues. CDR1 is KGHSH, CDR2 LQKENI, per germline. CDR3 DNA sequence: TGTGCCAGCTCACCACAGGGTGCGTTCACAGATACGCAGTATTTT. Translating it yields CASSPQGAFTDTQYF.

The chain recombines TRBV25-1 with TRBJ1-2, with D possibly TRBD1 on 6 matching bases. The CDR3 has 15 residues. Germline CDR1 and CDR2: MGHDK and SYGVNS. Trimming removed 1 base from V and 5 bases from J, with 14 bases in between. CDR3 nucleotides: TGTGCCAGCAGTGAATTGGGGGGGCGCGAGTATGGCTACACCTTC. Translated: CASSELGGREYGYTF.

This chain links TRBV7-2 with TRBJ2-1; 8 bases match TRBD2. With 1 base clipped from V and 3 bases from J, the junction kept 8 bases outside the gene matches. This CDR3 contains 17 residues. Germline lookup yields CDR1 SGHTA and CDR2 FQGNSA. Here the CDR3 reads CASSLVGTRSLYNEQFF. CDR3 nucleotides: TGTGCCAGCAGCTTAGTGGGGACTAGGAGTCTCTACAATGAGCAGTTCTTC.

This clone was seen a few times. V is TRBV19 and J is TRBJ1-1; D gene ambiguous. Germline values: CDR1 LNHDA, CDR2 SQIVND (reference sequence). There are 14 residues in the CDR3. Trimming removed 5 bases from V and 2 bases from J, with 12 bases in between. This CDR3 reads CASSERGLNTEAFF. The DNA of the CDR3 is TGTGCCAGTAGTGAAAGAGGCCTTAACACTGAAGCTTTCTTT. Variable domain in full (rest from reference TRBV19 and TRBJ1-1): DGGITQSPKYLFRKEGQNVTLSCEQNLNHDAMYWYRQDPGQGLRLIYYSQIVNDFQKGDIAEGYSVSREKKESFPLTVTSAQKNPTAFYLCASSERGLNTEAFFGQGTRLTVV.

The chain couples TRBV4-1 to TRBJ1-4; 9 bases line up with TRBD1. The germline V gene has CDR1 MGHRA and CDR2 YSYEKL. Trimming removed 3 bases from V and 8 bases from J; junction bases left unmatched: 4. The CDR3 spans 14 residues. The DNA for the CDR3 is TGCGCCAGCAGCCAGTCGGGACAGGGAGAAAAACTGTTTTTT. It translates to CASSQSGQGEKLFF.

The V and J genes are TRBV29-1 and TRBJ2-5; 10 bases agree with TRBD2. CDR1 is SQVTM, CDR2 ANQGSEA, per germline. The CDR3 contains 12 residues. The CDR3 nucleotides read TGCAGTGCACTAGCGGGGTCAGAGACCCAGTACTTC. The encoded protein is CSALAGSETQYF.

The rearrangement uses TRBV5-6 and TRBJ1-5, with 10 bases that match TRBD1. With V trimmed by 4 bases and J by 4 bases, 5 bases remained unmatched. Germline V gene sequence: CDR1 SGHDT, CDR2 YYEEEE. The CDR3 covers 15 residues. CDR3 sequence reads: CASSQRDRGNQPQHF. DNA for the CDR3: TGTGCCAGCAGCCAGCGGGACAGGGGAAATCAGCCCCAGCATTTT.

This chain connects TRBV6-5 to TRBJ1-5, with 7 positions matching TRBD1. CDR3 size: 14 residues. CDR1 is MNHEY and CDR2 is SVGAGI in the germline V gene. Germline trimming cut 7 bases from V and 5 bases from J; bases unmatched to any gene: 8. CDR3 sequence (DNA): TGTGCCAGCACCAACAGACAGGGAGATCAGCCCCAGCATTTT. Protein sequence: CASTNRQGDQPQHF.

This chain connects TRBV6-6 to TRBJ2-5, with unresolved D. Trimming removed 0 bases at V and 4 bases at J, with 0 bases between. The length of the CDR3 is 11 residues. Germline V lookup: CDR1 MNHNY, CDR2 SVGAGI (reference sequence). The CDR3 nucleotides read TGTGCCAGCAGTTACTCAGAGACCCAGTACTTC. Amino acids: CASSYSETQYF.

This clone has only one observation. The chain employs TRBV6-5 and TRBJ1-4, with D possibly matching TRBD1 (5 bases). V lost 6 bases to trimming and J lost 6 bases, with 14 bases between them. From germline, CDR1 is MNHEY and CDR2 SVGAGI. CDR3 length: 14 residues. CDR3 in DNA: TGTGCCAGCAGATCGAGGGGTTTGTATGAAAAACTGTTTTTT. As protein: CASRSRGLYEKLFF.

The chain couples TRBV9 to TRBJ2-1; D gene ambiguous. The CDR3 contains 15 residues. Trimming stripped 4 bases from V and 7 bases from J, with 18 bases between. CDR1 and CDR2 from the germline V gene are SGDLS and YYNGEE. CDR3 nucleotides: TGTGCCAGCAGCTCCGGTGAGTGGGTTATGAATGAGCAGTTCTTC. It specifies CASSSGEWVMNEQFF.

The count of this clone is one. The V call is TRBV7-9, the J call TRBJ2-3, with D unclear. The CDR3 contains 13 residues. V lost 3 bases and J 2 bases, leaving 6 bases between the germline ends. Germline V gives CDR1 SEHNR, CDR2 FQNEAQ (reference sequence). The CDR3 spells CASSFGNTDTQYF. CDR3 coding DNA: TGTGCCAGCAGCTTCGGCAACACAGATACGCAGTATTTT.

The rearrangement links TRBV3-1 (or the pseudogene TRBV3-2) to TRBJ2-3; TRBD2 is a possible D gene (5 bases). This CDR3 comprises 13 residues. CDR1 LGHDT and CDR2 YNNKEL come from the germline V gene (reference sequence). Trimming shortened V by 1 base and J by 4 bases, and 6 bases separated the two germline ends. The CDR3 protein is CASSQGLPDTQYF. The CDR3, as DNA: TGTGCCAGCAGCCAAGGACTACCAGATACGCAGTATTTT.

The chain links TRBV29-1 to TRBJ1-1; unclear D gene. There are 13 residues in the CDR3. Germline assignment: CDR1 SQVTM and CDR2 ANQGSEA. The V end was cut by 1 base, the J end by 0 bases, with 6 bases between. The CDR3 region has the DNA TGCAGCGTTGAAGGAAACTTGAACACTGAAGCTTTCTTT. Its protein product is CSVEGNLNTEAFF.

The chain couples TRBV15 to TRBJ2-7, with D unresolved. The CDR3 extends over 13 amino acids. Germline V lookup: CDR1 LNHNV, CDR2 YYDKDF (reference sequence). Trimming took 4 bases from V and 7 from J, leaving 14 bases between them. CDR3 coding DNA: TGTGCCACCAGCAAATCGACCGTGGGGGAGCAGTACGTC. Translated: CATSKSTVGEQYV.

The chain joins TRBV5-6 to TRBJ2-3; 7 nucleotides align to TRBD2. With V trimmed by 5 bases and J by 0 bases, 9 bases remained unmatched. Germline lookup yields CDR1 SGHDT and CDR2 YYEEEE. CDR3 length: 16 amino acids. CDR3 amino acids: CASSYRTRASTDTQYF. CDR3 nucleotides: TGTGCCAGCAGTTATAGGACTAGGGCTAGCACAGATACGCAGTATTTT. The full variable domain, in which reference TRBV5-6 and TRBJ2-3 provide the parts outside the CDR3, is DAGVTQSPTHLIKTRGQQVTLRCSPKSGHDTVSWYQQALGQGPQFIFQYYEEEERQRGNFPDRFSGHQFPNYSSELNVNALLLGDSALYLCASSYRTRASTDTQYFGPGTRLTVL.

The CDR3: CASSYLGLAEYNEQFF. The CDR3 DNA sequence: TGTGCCAGCAGTTACCTGGGACTAGCGGAGTACAATGAGCAGTTCTTC. The V gene is TRBV28, the J gene TRBJ2-1; 11 nucleotides match TRBD2. The CDR3 spans 16 residues. Trimming at V came to 4 bases and at J to 4 bases, leaving 6 bases not matched to a gene. The V gene's germline CDR1 is MDHEN and CDR2 SYDVKM.

The chain couples TRBV3-1 (or the pseudogene TRBV3-2) to TRBJ2-3, with 7 nucleotides matching TRBD1. The CDR3 is made up of 13 amino acids. The germline gives CDR1 LGHDT, CDR2 YNNKEL (reference sequence). The J segment lost 10 bases and the V segment lost 4 bases, leaving 8 bases of the junction unmatched. For the CDR3, the DNA is TGTGCCAGCAGCCGAGTATCGACAGGGTCGCAGTATTTT. The encoded protein is CASSRVSTGSQYF.

This clone has only a few counts. The CDR3 loop reads CATSAGLYGYTF. Here the CDR3 DNA reads TGTGCCACCAGCGCGGGGCTCTATGGCTACACCTTC. The chain carries TRBV15 and TRBJ1-2; tentatively, D is TRBD1 (5 bases). The CDR3 contains 12 residues. The germline gives CDR1 LNHNV, CDR2 YYDKDF (reference sequence). The ends were cut back, 5 bases at V and 4 bases at J, with 8 bases in the middle.

The chain carries TRBV9 and TRBJ2-2, with 11 bases aligning to TRBD1. Germline V gives CDR1 SGDLS, CDR2 YYNGEE. Losses at the gene ends were 0 bases for V and 4 bases for J; bases not matched to a gene: 5. CDR3 length: 17 amino acids. The CDR3: CASSVAKDRGLTGELFF. The CDR3 DNA reads as TGTGCCAGCAGCGTAGCTAAGGACAGGGGGCTCACCGGGGAGCTGTTTTTT.